These T cell receptor beta chains were read from a single sample in a study of graft-versus-host responses after intestinal transplantation. TCRdb's table, derived via immunoSEQ multiplex PCR, lists solely in-frame clones and lacks some. Among tens of thousands of clones, roughly 92% were seen once, and the ten largest hold 21%. Their antigens remain unidentified. This sample comprised unstimulated CD8+ T cells sorted from spleen or lymph node cells, obtained before transplant. The receptors shown here come from a human donor who was the organ donor for an intestinal transplant. Each CDR3 is given with its conserved first and last residue. The order of the fields is V gene, J gene, D gene, clone size, CDR3 DNA, CDR3 protein. The D gene is left open where the match is weak. Size tells how often a clone was seen (once, few, many) or the class of an expanded clone, and some rows leave it out.

TRBV29-1	TRBJ1-2	TRBD1	NA	TGCAGCGTTAGCCGGGCGGGACAGAACACTAACTATGGCTACACCTTC	CSVSRAGQNTNYGYTF
TRBV27	TRBJ2-7	NA	once	TGTGCCAGCAGTTTATCGGGCCTAGTCCCCTACGAGCAGTACTTC	CASSLSGLVPYEQYF
TRBV4-1	TRBJ2-2	NA	NA	TGCGCCAGCAGCCAAGAGCCAGGGCCCGGGGGCGGGGAGCTGTTTTTT	CASSQEPGPGGGELFF
TRBV5-1	TRBJ1-1	NA	once	TGCGCCAGCAGCTTGGCCGGTGGGAACACTGAAGCTTTCTTT	CASSLAGGNTEAFF
TRBV13	TRBJ1-1	NA	NA	TGTGCCAGTATAGGGATCATGAACACTGAAGCTTTCTTT	CASIGIMNTEAFF
TRBV9	TRBJ2-4	TRBD2	NA	TGTGCCAGCAGCCCCCGGTGGGGCAGTGGGGCTAGCGGGGCTCAGTACTTC	CASSPRWGSGASGAQYF
TRBV9	TRBJ1-5	NA	NA	TGTGCCAGCAGCGGAGGGGGGGCCGGTCAGCCCCAGCATTTT	CASSGGGAGQPQHF
TRBV5-1	TRBJ2-1	NA	once	TGCGCCAGCAGCTTTGGGCCAGGGATCAACGATGAGCAGTTCTTC	CASSFGPGINDEQFF
TRBV4-3	TRBJ2-7	TRBD1	NA	TGCGCCAGCAGCCCAAATCGACAGGGAGTCTACGAGCAGTACTTC	CASSPNRQGVYEQYF
TRBV9	TRBJ2-3	NA	NA	TGTGCCAGCAGCTCTCCTGGGTATCGGGGCAGCACAGATACGCAGTATTTT	CASSSPGYRGSTDTQYF
TRBV9	TRBJ2-1	TRBD2	NA	TGTGCCAGCAGCCTCCGGACTAGCGGGAGGGACAATGAGCAGTTCTTC	CASSLRTSGRDNEQFF
TRBV4-3	TRBJ2-7	TRBD2	few	TGCGCCAGCAGCCGGCTAGCGGGCCCCTACGAGCAGTACTTC	CASSRLAGPYEQYF
TRBV9	TRBJ2-2	TRBD2	NA	TGTGCCAGCAGCCCGAGGGGGGGGTTTGGACTAGCGGGAGCGAACACCGGGGAGCTGTTTTTT	CASSPRGGFGLAGANTGELFF
TRBV4-1	TRBJ1-2	NA	NA	TGCGCCAGCAGGCGCACGGGGACTAACTATGGCTACACCTTC	CASRRTGTNYGYTF
TRBV25-1	TRBJ2-2	NA	NA	TGTGCCAGCAGTGAATACTGGCAGGGGAACACCGGGGAGCTGTTTTTT	CASSEYWQGNTGELFF
TRBV4-3	TRBJ2-7	NA	NA	TGCGCCAGCAGCCAAGGTGTTAACTCCTACGAGCAGTACTTC	CASSQGVNSYEQYF
TRBV23-1	TRBJ1-2	NA	NA	TGCGCCAGCAGTCAATCGTTCCCAAGTCTTAATGGCTACACCTTC	CASSQSFPSLNGYTF
TRBV7-3	TRBJ2-1	NA	NA	TGTGCCAGCAGCTTTGACGTAGACAATGAGCAGTTCTTC	CASSFDVDNEQFF
TRBV28	TRBJ2-5	TRBD1	NA	TGTGCCAGCAGTTCTCCGGACAGGGGGTTGGCACAAGAGACCCAGTACTTC	CASSSPDRGLAQETQYF
TRBV27	TRBJ2-7	TRBD2	NA	TGTGCCAGCAGTCCCATCGGGGGGGCTAGGAGCTCCTACGAGCAGTACTTC	CASSPIGGARSSYEQYF
TRBV14	TRBJ2-7	NA	NA	TGTGCCAGCAGCCAAATTGGGAACGACGAGCAGTACTTC	CASSQIGNDEQYF
TRBV23-1	TRBJ2-2	TRBD1	NA	TGCGCCAGCAGCTCAGGCAGGGGGCTTCGGAGCACCGGGGAGCTGTTTTTT	CASSSGRGLRSTGELFF
TRBV27	TRBJ2-3	NA	NA	TGTGCCAGCAAAGTTGGACTAAACCAAGATACGCAGTATTTT	CASKVGLNQDTQYF
TRBV28	TRBJ2-7	TRBD2	few	TGTGCCAGCAGTTTGGCTCGGGGGAGGGGCGAGCAGTACTTC	CASSLARGRGEQYF
TRBV7-3	TRBJ2-3	TRBD2	NA	TGTGCCAGCAGCTTAAGGGCTAGCGGGAGCCGGGGGTACACAGATACGCAGTATTTT	CASSLRASGSRGYTDTQYF
TRBV30	TRBJ1-2	TRBD1	NA	TGTGCCTGGAGTGTACAGGGGCGACTCTATGGCTACACCTTC	CAWSVQGRLYGYTF
TRBV15	TRBJ2-2	NA	NA	TGTGCCACCAGCAGCCCGACTCTCATGACCACCGGGGAGCTGTTTTTT	CATSSPTLMTTGELFF
TRBV5-6	TRBJ1-1	NA	NA	TGTGCCAGCAGCACCGGACAGAAGAACACTGAAGCTTTCTTT	CASSTGQKNTEAFF
TRBV19	TRBJ1-1	NA	NA	TGTGCCAGTAGTACGGGGGACACTGAAGCTTTCTTT	CASSTGDTEAFF
TRBV27	TRBJ1-5	TRBD1	NA	TGTGCCAGCAGTTTAGGAGGCAGGGGGCAGCCCCAGCATTTT	CASSLGGRGQPQHF
TRBV4-3	TRBJ2-1	NA	NA	TGCGCCAGCAGCCAAGACGGCGGGGATTCCTACAATGAGCAGTTCTTC	CASSQDGGDSYNEQFF
TRBV28	TRBJ2-3	TRBD2	NA	TGTGCCAGCAGCAGAACTAGCGGGAGGGCCGGGAGCACAGATACGCAGTATTTT	CASSRTSGRAGSTDTQYF
TRBV19	TRBJ2-1	NA	NA	TGTGCCAGTAGTATGGGGTGGCTCCTCAATGAGCAGTTCTTC	CASSMGWLLNEQFF
TRBV19	TRBJ2-3	NA	NA	TGTGCCAGTAGTATAGGCAGGGATACGCAGTATTTT	CASSIGRDTQYF
TRBV28	TRBJ1-5	TRBD1	NA	TGTGCCAGCAGTTTGCCGGGACAGGCGCCGAATGGCAATCAGCCCCAGCATTTT	CASSLPGQAPNGNQPQHF
TRBV5-8	TRBJ2-5	TRBD1	NA	TGTGCCAGCGGCGACAGGGGAGCCGCAGAGACCCAGTACTTC	CASGDRGAAETQYF
TRBV9	TRBJ2-3	TRBD2	NA	TGTGCCAGCAGCGTCAGCGGGAGGGCCGGCGGCACAGATACGCAGTATTTT	CASSVSGRAGGTDTQYF